The 14 T cell receptor beta chains given below trace back to one sample, sequenced in a study of long-term antiretroviral therapy in people with HIV. Survey level was the resolution at which the v3.0 immunoSEQ assay ran. Profiled with immunoSEQ multiplex PCR; TCRdb holds only in-frame clones, not every one. The data show about 22,000 clones, with over 75% seen just once and less than 8.5% held by the top ten. Sequencing used unsorted PBMCs, obtained 1.8 years before starting antiretroviral therapy. These receptor sequences come from a woman in her twenties or thirties with HIV.

V gene TRBV6-1 combines with J gene TRBJ1-5; no clear D. V lost 2 bases to trimming and J lost 11 bases, with 16 bases between them. Looked up from germline, CDR1 is MNHNS and CDR2 is SASEGT. The CDR3 has 14 amino acids. This CDR3 is CASSELTSQEAQHF. The CDR3 coding sequence is TGTGCCAGCAGTGAACTGACCTCCCAGGAGGCCCAGCATTTT.

This clone was counted between two and nine times. The chain combines TRBV6-5 with TRBJ2-3; no definite D call. The CDR3 runs 15 residues. CDR1 and CDR2 from the germline V gene are MNHEY and SVGAGI. V lost 2 bases, J lost 10 bases, and 19 bases lay in between. CDR3 protein: CASSYQDPLLTAQYF. The CDR3 DNA follows: TGTGCCAGCAGTTACCAGGATCCCCTGTTAACTGCGCAGTATTTT.

This chain joins TRBV15 and TRBJ1-1; 10 positions match TRBD1. V lost 5 bases, J lost 6 bases, and 9 bases stayed unmatched. This CDR3 has 15 amino acids. CDR1 is LNHNV and CDR2 is YYDKDF in the germline V gene (reference sequence). For the CDR3, the DNA is TGTGCCACCAGCCCTTTTCGACAGGGGGCGTCTGAAGCTTTCTTT. Translating it yields CATSPFRQGASEAFF.

This clone was detected only once. The chain employs TRBV2 and TRBJ2-1; 7 bases are a match to TRBD1. The CDR3 contains 15 residues. The germline CDR1 and CDR2 sequences are SNHLY and FYNNEI. V shed 6 bases and J 4 bases; nucleotides not matched to a gene: 9. For the CDR3, the DNA is TGTGCCAGCAGGATTGACAGGGTGAATTACAATGAGCAGTTCTTC. Protein: CASRIDRVNYNEQFF. Using reference TRBV2 and TRBJ2-1 for the parts outside the CDR3, the full variable domain is EPEVTQTPSHQVTQMGQEVILRCVPISNHLYFYWYRQILGQKVEFLVSFYNNEISEKSEIFDDQFSVERPDGSNFTLKIRSTKLEDSAMYFCASRIDRVNYNEQFFGPGTRLTVL.

This clone has a single count. The chain combines TRBV5-1 with TRBJ1-1, with TRBD1 matching over 7 bases. This CDR3 contains 15 residues. Germline V CDR1 and CDR2: SGHRS, YFSETQ. Trimming at V came to 4 bases and at J to 7 bases, leaving 13 bases not matched to a gene. CDR3 protein: CASSRYFPGGGEAFF. CDR3 nucleotide sequence: TGCGCCAGCAGCCGATACTTCCCAGGGGGAGGTGAAGCTTTCTTT.

The chain is built from TRBV30 and TRBJ2-2; 8 bases line up with TRBD1. This CDR3 has 14 amino acids. From germline, CDR1 is GTSNPN and CDR2 SVGIG (reference sequence). With 3 bases clipped from V and 7 bases from J, the junction kept 7 bases outside the gene matches. The CDR3 sequence is CAWRTGAQRGELFF. The CDR3 DNA is TGTGCCTGGAGGACAGGGGCCCAGCGCGGGGAGCTGTTTTTT.

The chain joins TRBV7-2 to TRBJ2-1, with TRBD2 identical over 9 bases. Germline V CDR1 and CDR2: SGHTA, FQGNSA. The CDR3 covers 16 residues. The junction had 7 bases not matched to a gene; V was cut back by 2 bases and J by 5 bases. The CDR3 coding sequence is TGTGCCAGCAGCTTATGGTGGTTAGCGGGGGACAATGAGCAGTTCTTC. Its protein product is CASSLWWLAGDNEQFF.

This clone was detected only once. The V and J genes are TRBV28 and TRBJ1-2; the match to TRBD1 covers 7 bases. V lost 7 bases to trimming and J lost 4 bases; unmatched junction nucleotides: 9. This CDR3 is 14 amino acids long. Looked up from germline, CDR1 is MDHEN and CDR2 is SYDVKM. CDR3 nucleotide sequence: TGTGCCAGCACGTCCTACAGGGGCTTCTATGGCTACACCTTC. This encodes CASTSYRGFYGYTF.

The rearrangement uses TRBV2 and TRBJ1-5; 7 nucleotides align to TRBD1. Looked up from germline, CDR1 is SNHLY and CDR2 is FYNNEI. J was trimmed by 6 bases and V by 4 bases; bases with no gene match: 3. The CDR3 consists of 13 residues. The CDR3 here is CASSGTGGQPQHF. The CDR3 DNA reads as TGTGCCAGCAGTGGGACAGGAGGTCAGCCCCAGCATTTT.

The V gene is TRBV15, the J gene TRBJ1-5; D is perhaps TRBD1 (5 bases). Trimming removed 8 bases from V and 3 bases from J, with 11 bases in between. Germline CDR1 LNHNV, CDR2 YYDKDF (reference sequence). CDR3 length: 13 amino acids. CDR3 sequence: CATSGETNQPQHF. In DNA form, the CDR3 reads TGTGCCACCTCGGGGGAGACCAATCAGCCCCAGCATTTT.

This chain connects TRBV27 to TRBJ2-1, with 12 bases fitting TRBD2. The CDR3 has 15 amino acids. The junction had 3 bases not matched to a gene; V was cut back by 4 bases and J by 5 bases. Germline V lookup: CDR1 MNHEY, CDR2 SMNVEV (reference sequence). In DNA form, the CDR3 reads TGTGCCAGCAGTTCCGGGACTAGCGGGCACAATGAGCAGTTCTTC. Translating gives CASSSGTSGHNEQFF.

This chain joins TRBV2 and TRBJ2-1, with 7 bases identical to TRBD1. The V gene end was trimmed by 7 bases and the J gene end by 2 bases; junction bases not matched to a gene: 11. CDR3 length equals 16 residues. From germline, CDR1 is SNHLY and CDR2 FYNNEI. For the CDR3, the DNA is TGTGCCAGCATGTCCCTCCCGGGACAGCCCTACAATGAGCAGTTCTTC. It yields the protein CASMSLPGQPYNEQFF.

This clone was recorded a few times. The chain has TRBV5-1 and TRBJ1-6; D unresolved. Trimming left V 6 bases short and J 1 base short, with 11 bases between. Germline V gene lookup returns CDR1 SGHRS and CDR2 YFSETQ. The CDR3 totals 15 residues. The CDR3 region has the DNA TGCGCCAGCAACTACGACGGGTCCTATAATTCACCCCTCCACTTT. This translates into CASNYDGSYNSPLHF.

The rearrangement links TRBV10-3 to TRBJ1-2, with a weak D call TRBD1 (6 bases). Per germline, CDR1 ENHRY and CDR2 SYGVKD. The CDR3 is made up of 14 amino acids. Trimming took 6 bases from V and 1 from J, leaving 12 bases between them. The CDR3 DNA sequence: TGTGCCATCAGCGGGGACATTCGTAACTATGGCTACACCTTC. Amino acid sequence: CAISGDIRNYGYTF.